This T cell receptor beta chain was observed in a study of T cell repertoires in cytomegalovirus infection. Whole-study context: Selection of CMV epitopes for the study included recently identified HLA-C-restricted and well-studied HLA-B-restricted ones. Evidence of both CMV infection and a matching HLA type came from public TCR beta signatures. General study findings and limits: Cumulative frequency (of public TCR beta family members) identified carriers of CMV plus the relevant HLA.

The CDR3 totals 16 residues. In the case of this clonotype: Its antigen remains unidentified. One end of the junction varies from germline; a read error may be responsible.

TCRdb reanalysed the reads using MiXCR and keeps one entry per CDR3 protein. The data contain hundreds of thousands of distinct CDR3 sequences, roughly 28% of them singletons. This chain connects TRBV5-3 to TRBJ1-2; 9 bases are shared with TRBD1. TRBV5-3 counts as an open reading frame of uncertain function. This TCR was recovered from a human donor in good health (CMV status not recorded). Some clones in this sample may be carry-over from other donors' samples. Sequenced material: cultured PBMCs, taken from culture after CMV antigen stimulation. The CDR3 loop is CASSWGQGLGGYGYTF. The CDR3 region has the DNA TGTGCCAGCAGCTGGGGACAGGGCTTGGGAGGCTATGGCTACACCTTC.